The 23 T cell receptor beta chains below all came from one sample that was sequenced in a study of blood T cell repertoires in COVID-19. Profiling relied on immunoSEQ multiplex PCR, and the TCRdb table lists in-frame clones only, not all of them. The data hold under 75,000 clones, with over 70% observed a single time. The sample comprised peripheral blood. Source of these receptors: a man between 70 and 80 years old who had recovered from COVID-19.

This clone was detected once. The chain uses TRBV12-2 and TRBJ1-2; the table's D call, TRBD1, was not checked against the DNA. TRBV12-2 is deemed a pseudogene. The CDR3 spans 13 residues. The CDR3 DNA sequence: TGTGCAAGTCGCTTATGTTGGCAGGATGGCTACACCTTC. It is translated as CASRLCWQDGYTF.

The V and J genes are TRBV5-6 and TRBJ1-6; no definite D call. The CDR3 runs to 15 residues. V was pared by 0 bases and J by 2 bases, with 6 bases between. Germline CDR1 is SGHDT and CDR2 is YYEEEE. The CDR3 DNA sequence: TGTGCCAGCAGCTTGGAGCAGGCCTATAATTCACCCCTCCACTTT. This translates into CASSLEQAYNSPLHF.

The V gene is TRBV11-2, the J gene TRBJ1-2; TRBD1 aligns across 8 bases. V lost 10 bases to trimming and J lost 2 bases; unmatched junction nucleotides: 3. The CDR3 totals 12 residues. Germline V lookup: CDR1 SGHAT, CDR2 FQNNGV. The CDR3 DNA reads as TGTGCCACCCAGGGGGCGAACTATGGCTACACCTTC. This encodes CATQGANYGYTF.

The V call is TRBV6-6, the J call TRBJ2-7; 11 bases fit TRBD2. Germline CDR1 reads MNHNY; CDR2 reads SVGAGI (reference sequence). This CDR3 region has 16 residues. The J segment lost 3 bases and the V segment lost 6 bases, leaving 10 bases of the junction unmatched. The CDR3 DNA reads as TGTGCCAGCAGCTACCCTCTAGCGGGGGGAAACTACGAGCAGTACTTC. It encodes CASSYPLAGGNYEQYF.

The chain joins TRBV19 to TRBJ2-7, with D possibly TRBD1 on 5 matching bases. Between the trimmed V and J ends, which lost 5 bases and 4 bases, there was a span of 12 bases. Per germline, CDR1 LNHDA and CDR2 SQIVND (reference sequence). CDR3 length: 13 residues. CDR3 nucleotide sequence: TGTGCCAGTAGTGAACAGGCCGGGTACGAGCAGTACTTC. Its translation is CASSEQAGYEQYF.

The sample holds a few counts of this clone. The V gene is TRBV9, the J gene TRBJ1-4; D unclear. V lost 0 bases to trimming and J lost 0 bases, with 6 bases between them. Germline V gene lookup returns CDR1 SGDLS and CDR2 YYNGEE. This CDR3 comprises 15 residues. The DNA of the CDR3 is TGTGCCAGCAGCGTAGGACTTGCAACTAATGAAAAACTGTTTTTT. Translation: CASSVGLATNEKLFF.

CDR3 amino acids: CATRGVGSYNEQFF. The CDR3 DNA reads as TGTGCCACCAGAGGGGTCGGGTCCTACAATGAGCAGTTCTTC. The chain carries TRBV6-5 and TRBJ2-1; D possibly uses TRBD1 or TRBD2 (5 bases each). The V end was cut by 10 bases, the J end by 1 base, with 14 bases between. This CDR3 has 14 residues. CDR1 is MNHEY and CDR2 is SVGAGI in the germline V gene.

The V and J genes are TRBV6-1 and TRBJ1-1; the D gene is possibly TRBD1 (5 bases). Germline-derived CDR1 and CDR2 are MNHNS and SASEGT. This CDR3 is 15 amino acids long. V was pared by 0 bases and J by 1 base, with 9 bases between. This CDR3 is CASSEAGQGNTEAFF. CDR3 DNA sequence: TGTGCCAGCAGTGAAGCGGGCCAGGGGAACACTGAAGCTTTCTTT.

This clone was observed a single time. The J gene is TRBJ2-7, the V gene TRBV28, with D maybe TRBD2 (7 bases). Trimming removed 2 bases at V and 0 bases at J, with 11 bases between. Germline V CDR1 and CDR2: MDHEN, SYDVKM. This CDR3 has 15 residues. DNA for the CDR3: TGTGCCAGCAGTTTAGAGGGGGGGAGCTCCTACGAGCAGTACTTC. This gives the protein CASSLEGGSSYEQYF.

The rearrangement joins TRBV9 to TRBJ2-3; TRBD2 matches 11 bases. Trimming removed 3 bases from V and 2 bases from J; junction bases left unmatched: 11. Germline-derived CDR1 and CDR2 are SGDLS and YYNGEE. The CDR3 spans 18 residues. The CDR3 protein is CASSGGTSGGLVTDTQYF. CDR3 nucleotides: TGTGCCAGCAGCGGCGGGACTAGCGGAGGTCTGGTCACAGATACGCAGTATTTT.

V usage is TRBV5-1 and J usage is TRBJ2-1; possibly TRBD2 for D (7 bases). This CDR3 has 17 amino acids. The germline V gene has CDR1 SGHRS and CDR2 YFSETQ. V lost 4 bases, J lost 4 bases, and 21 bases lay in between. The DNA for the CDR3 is TGCGCCAGCAGCAGGGGGAACGGCGGGGGAACTTACAATGAGCAGTTCTTC. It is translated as CASSRGNGGGTYNEQFF. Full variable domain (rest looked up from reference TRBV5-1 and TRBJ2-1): KAGVTQTPRYLIKTRGQQVTLSCSPISGHRSVSWYQQTPGQGLQFLFEYFSETQRNKGNFPGRFSGRQFSNSRSEMNVSTLELGDSALYLCASSRGNGGGTYNEQFFGPGTRLTVL.

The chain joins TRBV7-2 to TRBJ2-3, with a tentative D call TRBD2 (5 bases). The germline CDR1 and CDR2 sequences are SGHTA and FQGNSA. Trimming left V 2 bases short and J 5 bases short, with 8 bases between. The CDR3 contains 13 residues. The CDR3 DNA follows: TGTGCCAGCAGCTTATTAGGGAGAGATACGCAGTATTTT. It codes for CASSLLGRDTQYF.

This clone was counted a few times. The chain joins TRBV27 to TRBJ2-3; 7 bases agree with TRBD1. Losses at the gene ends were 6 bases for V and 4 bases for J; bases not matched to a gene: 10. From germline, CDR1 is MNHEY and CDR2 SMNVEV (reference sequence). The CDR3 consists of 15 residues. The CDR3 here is CASSLSGTASDTQYF. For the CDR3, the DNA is TGTGCCAGCAGCTTGTCCGGGACAGCCTCAGATACGCAGTATTTT.

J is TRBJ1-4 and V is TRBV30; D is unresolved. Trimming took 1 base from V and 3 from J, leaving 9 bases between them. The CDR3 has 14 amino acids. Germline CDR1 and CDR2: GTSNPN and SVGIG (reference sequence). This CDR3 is CAWSGGSANEKLFF. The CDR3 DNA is TGTGCCTGGAGTGGAGGATCAGCTAATGAAAAACTGTTTTTT.

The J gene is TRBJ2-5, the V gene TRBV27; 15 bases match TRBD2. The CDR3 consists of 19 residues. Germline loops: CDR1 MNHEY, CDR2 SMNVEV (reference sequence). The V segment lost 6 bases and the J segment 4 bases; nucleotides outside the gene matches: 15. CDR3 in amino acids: CASRSAGTSGRSFRETQYF. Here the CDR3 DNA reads TGTGCCAGCAGGTCAGCCGGGACTAGCGGGAGGTCTTTCAGAGAGACCCAGTACTTC.

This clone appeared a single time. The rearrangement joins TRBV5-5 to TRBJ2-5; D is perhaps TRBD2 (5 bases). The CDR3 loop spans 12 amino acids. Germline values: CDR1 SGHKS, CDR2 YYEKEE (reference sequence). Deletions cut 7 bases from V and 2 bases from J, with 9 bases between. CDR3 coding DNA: TGTGCCAGCGGGAGAAATCAAGAGACCCAGTACTTC. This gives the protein CASGRNQETQYF.

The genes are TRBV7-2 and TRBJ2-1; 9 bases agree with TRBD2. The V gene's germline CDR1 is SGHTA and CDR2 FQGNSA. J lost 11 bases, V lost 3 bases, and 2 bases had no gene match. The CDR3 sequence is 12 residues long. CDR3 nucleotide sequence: TGTGCCAGCAGCTTTAGCGGGGGCAAGCAGTTCTTC. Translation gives CASSFSGGKQFF.

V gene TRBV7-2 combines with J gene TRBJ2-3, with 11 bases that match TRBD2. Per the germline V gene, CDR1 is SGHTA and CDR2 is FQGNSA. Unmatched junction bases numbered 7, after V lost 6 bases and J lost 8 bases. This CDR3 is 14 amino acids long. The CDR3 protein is CASRRGLADGTQYF. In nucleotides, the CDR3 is TGTGCCAGCAGAAGGGGACTAGCGGACGGTACGCAGTATTTT.

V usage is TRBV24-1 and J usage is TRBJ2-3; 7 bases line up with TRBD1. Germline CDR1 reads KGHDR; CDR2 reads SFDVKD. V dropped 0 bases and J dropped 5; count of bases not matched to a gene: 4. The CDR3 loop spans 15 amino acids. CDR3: CATSDLGTERDTQYF. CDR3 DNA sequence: TGTGCCACCAGTGATTTGGGGACAGAGAGAGATACGCAGTATTTT.

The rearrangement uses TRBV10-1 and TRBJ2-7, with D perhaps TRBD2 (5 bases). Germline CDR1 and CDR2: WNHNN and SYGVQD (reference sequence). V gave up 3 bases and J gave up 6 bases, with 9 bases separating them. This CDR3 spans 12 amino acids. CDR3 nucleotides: TGCGCCAGCAGTGATGGGGAGAGCGAGCAGTACTTC. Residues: CASSDGESEQYF.

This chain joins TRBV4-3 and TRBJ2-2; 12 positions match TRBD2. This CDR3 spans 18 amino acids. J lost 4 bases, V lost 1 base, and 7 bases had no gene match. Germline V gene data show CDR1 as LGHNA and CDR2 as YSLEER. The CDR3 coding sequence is TGCGCCAGCAGCCAAGGGACTAGCGGGAATACTCCCACCGGGGAGCTGTTTTTT. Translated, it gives CASSQGTSGNTPTGELFF.

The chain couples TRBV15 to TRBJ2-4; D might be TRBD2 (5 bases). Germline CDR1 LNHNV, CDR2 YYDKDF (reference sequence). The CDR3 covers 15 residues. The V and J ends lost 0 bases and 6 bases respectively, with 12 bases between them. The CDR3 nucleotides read TGTGCCACCAGCAGAGAGGTTGGGAGTGGAAACATTCAGTACTTC. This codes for CATSREVGSGNIQYF.

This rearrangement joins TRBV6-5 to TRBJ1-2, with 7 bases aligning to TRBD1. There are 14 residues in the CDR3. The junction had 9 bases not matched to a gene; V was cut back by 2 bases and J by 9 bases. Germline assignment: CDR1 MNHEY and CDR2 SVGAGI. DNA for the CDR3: TGTGCCAGCAGTTACGAACGAGGGGGCTTAAGCTACACCTTC. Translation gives CASSYERGGLSYTF.